The source of this T cell receptor beta chain is a study of blood T cells in healthy people across ages. Only a few counts were recorded for this clonotype. CDR1 DFQATT and CDR2 SNEGSKA come from the germline V gene (reference sequence). The CDR3 is 14 residues long. Combining a sample-barcoded 5' primer with a J-beta primer mix, a second PCR ran for 7 to 11 cycles. The authors tagged each cDNA molecule using a template-switch adaptor with 12 random nucleotides. MiXCR, applied by TCRdb to the 5' RACE reads, yields one record per CDR3 protein. Of about 1.5 million distinct CDR3 sequences detected, 40% to 45% appear once; the ten largest clones hold less than 5%.

The sample comprised blood. The V and J genes are TRBV20-1 and TRBJ2-5, with 8 nucleotides matching TRBD1. The DNA matches TRBJ2-7 better at its end, which makes the J call doubtful. This receptor was identified in a woman in her late teens or twenties in good health. The CDR3 protein is CSAPKTGARDEQYF. As DNA, the CDR3 is TGCAGTGCACCTAAGACAGGGGCCAGGGACGAGCAGTACTTC.